The rows below give T cell receptor beta chains drawn from one sample of a study of T cell responses to AZD1222 COVID-19 vaccine. Method: immunoSEQ multiplex PCR; TCRdb's copy keeps in-frame clones and lacks some. The data contain about 130,000 clones, 93% of them singletons. The material was peripheral blood, obtained on day 0 of AZD1222 vaccination. The receptors shown here come from an adult in good health. CDR3s include the opening cysteine and the closing phenylalanine or tryptophan. D genes are given only for firm matches. Rows may omit the clone size; those that give it use once, few, many or a size class.

CDR3 length	D gene	clone size	V gene	J gene	CDR3 DNA	CDR3 protein
13	-	-	TRBV12-3/TRBV12-4	TRBJ2-7	TGTGCCAGCAGTTCACAGGGGAGGTACGAGCAGTACTTC	CASSSQGRYEQYF
14	-	once	TRBV7-2	TRBJ1-4	TGTGCCAGCAGCTCTCTTCCGATTAATGAAAAACTGTTTTTT	CASSSLPINEKLFF
17	TRBD1	-	TRBV10-3	TRBJ1-1	TGTGCCATCAGTGAGCTTACAACGAGGGGGCTGAGCACTGAAGCTTTCTTT	CAISELTTRGLSTEAFF
13	TRBD1	-	TRBV28	TRBJ1-1	TGTGCCAGCAGTACAGGGGTGAACACTGAAGCTTTCTTT	CASSTGVNTEAFF
15	-	-	TRBV5-1	TRBJ1-1	TGCGCCAGCAGCTTGGCGGTCACAACGAACACTGAAGCTTTCTTT	CASSLAVTTNTEAFF
15	TRBD2	once	TRBV6-5	TRBJ2-3	TGTGCCACCACCGCTAGCGGGAGAGGGGCAGATACGCAGTATTTT	CATTASGRGADTQYF
13	-	few	TRBV19	TRBJ1-5	TGTGCCAGTAGTATGGGCAGTTGGCAGCCCCAGCATTTT	CASSMGSWQPQHF
13	-	-	TRBV28	TRBJ2-5	TGTGCCAGCAGTTCGGGATTTCAAGAGACCCAGTACTTC	CASSSGFQETQYF
14	-	-	TRBV18	TRBJ1-6	TGTGCCAGCTCACCGTCTATTGAGAATTCACCCCTCCACTTT	CASSPSIENSPLHF
14	TRBD2	-	TRBV28	TRBJ2-7	TGTGCCAGCAACCCTCCTAGCGGGAGTGACGAGCAGTACTTC	CASNPPSGSDEQYF
15	-	-	TRBV19	TRBJ1-5	TGTGCCAGTAGTATTTTAACGGATAGCAATCAGCCCCAGCATTTT	CASSILTDSNQPQHF
18	-	-	TRBV4-1	TRBJ1-1	TGCGCCAGCAGCCAAGATGGGCTGCGATATAACCCGGGCACTGAAGCTTTCTTT	CASSQDGLRYNPGTEAFF
18	-	few	TRBV27	TRBJ2-5	TGTGCCAGCAGTCCCGAACAGGGATCGACGACTCAAGGGGAGACCCAGTACTTC	CASSPEQGSTTQGETQYF
12	TRBD2	-	TRBV12-3/TRBV12-4	TRBJ2-7	TGTGCCAGCAGTCCCCTGCGGGAGAGGCAGTACTTC	CASSPLRERQYF
13	-	-	TRBV3-1/TRBV3-2	TRBJ1-1	TGTGCCAGCAGCCAAGATCTGAACACTGAAGCTTTCTTT	CASSQDLNTEAFF
14	TRBD1	-	TRBV19	TRBJ1-6	TGTGCCAGTAGTGTCGACAGGGAGGGATCACCCCTCCACTTT	CASSVDREGSPLHF
17	-	-	TRBV7-3	TRBJ1-2	TGTGCCAGCAGCTTAAATGCGGGTGGCGGACAGCTGGATGGCTACACCTTC	CASSLNAGGGQLDGYTF
15	TRBD1	once	TRBV2	TRBJ1-5	TGTGCCAGCAGCCCCAGGGGGGGCAGCAATCAGCCCCAGCATTTT	CASSPRGGSNQPQHF
18	TRBD2	-	TRBV2	TRBJ2-1	TGTGCCAGCAAAAGGGTAGCGGGAGCCCTGAGCTCCTACAATGAGCAGTTCTTC	CASKRVAGALSSYNEQFF
13	-	once	TRBV2	TRBJ1-1	TGTGCCAGTACTGCTTCAGCGAACACTGAAGCTTTCTTT	CASTASANTEAFF
16	TRBD2	-	TRBV3-1/TRBV3-2	TRBJ2-2	TGTGCCAGCAGCCAAGGGACTAGTCTTTCCTCCGGGGAGCTGTTTTTT	CASSQGTSLSSGELFF
13	-	-	TRBV10-2	TRBJ1-1	TGCGCCAGCAGTGATGGGGGGGACACTGAAGCTTTCTTT	CASSDGGDTEAFF
14	-	-	TRBV7-8	TRBJ1-2	TGTGCCAGCAGCTTCACACAGGGCTGGGATGGCTACACCTTC	CASSFTQGWDGYTF
17	-	-	TRBV11-2	TRBJ1-6	TGTGCCAGCAGCCTACAATTGGGACTGGGGTTTAATTCACCCCTCCACTTT	CASSLQLGLGFNSPLHF
17	-	-	TRBV5-5	TRBJ2-1	TGTGCCAGCAGCTCCCCCCCCGGGGTGGGCTCCTACAATGAGCAGTTCTTC	CASSSPPGVGSYNEQFF
15	TRBD2	-	TRBV27	TRBJ2-7	TGTGCCAGCAGTCCCATGGCTAGCGGGAGCTACGAGCAGTACTTC	CASSPMASGSYEQYF
14	-	-	TRBV9	TRBJ1-5	TGTGCCAGCAGCGTAGATCAGGGCAATCAGCCCCAGCATTTT	CASSVDQGNQPQHF
17	-	-	TRBV6-1	TRBJ1-6	TGTGCCAGCAGTGAAGAAGTCAGGGAGCCCTATAATTCACCCCTCCACTTT	CASSEEVREPYNSPLHF
13	-	-	TRBV7-7	TRBJ2-3	TGTGCCAGCAGTTTGGGGCCGACAGATACGCAGTATTTT	CASSLGPTDTQYF
13	TRBD1	-	TRBV19	TRBJ2-5	TGTGCCAGTAGCCCACAGGGGCAAGAGACCCAGTACTTC	CASSPQGQETQYF
15	TRBD2	-	TRBV4-1	TRBJ2-5	TGCGCCAGCAGCCAGAGACTAGCGGGAGTTGAGACCCAGTACTTC	CASSQRLAGVETQYF
16	TRBD1	-	TRBV5-5	TRBJ2-2	TGTGCCAGCAGCCGGGACAGGGGGATAGTGCACGGGGAGCTGTTTTTT	CASSRDRGIVHGELFF
15	-	-	TRBV11-1	TRBJ1-4	TGTGCCAGCAGCCCGAAGACAGGAGAAAATGAAAAACTGTTTTTT	CASSPKTGENEKLFF
13	TRBD2	-	TRBV12-3/TRBV12-4	TRBJ2-2	TGTGCCCACCCTAGCGGGAATTTCGGGGAGCTGTTTTTT	CAHPSGNFGELFF
15	TRBD2	-	TRBV6-5	TRBJ2-7	TGTGCCAGCAGTAGGGTAGCGGGAGAGTTCAACGAGCAGTACTTC	CASSRVAGEFNEQYF
12	TRBD2	-	TRBV3-1/TRBV3-2	TRBJ2-1	TGTGCCAGCAGCCAAGGCGGGAGTGAGCAGTTCTTC	CASSQGGSEQFF
18	TRBD1	-	TRBV19	TRBJ1-2	TGTGCCAGTAGTCCGATAACTGTGGTCGACAGGGTTTTCCATGGCTACACCTTC	CASSPITVVDRVFHGYTF
15	-	-	TRBV18	TRBJ1-1	TGTGCCAGCTCACGCAACAGGCAAGTGAACACTGAAGCTTTCTTT	CASSRNRQVNTEAFF
12	-	-	TRBV5-8	TRBJ2-1	TGTGCCAGCAGCCACATAAACAATGAGCAGTTCTTC	CASSHINNEQFF
13	TRBD2	-	TRBV6-5	TRBJ2-1	TGTGCCAGCTGGGGAGCGGGAGGCAATGAGCAGTTCTTC	CASWGAGGNEQFF
16	-	-	TRBV7-9	TRBJ2-1	TGTGCCAGCAGCCCAACCTGGACAAGCCCTTTCAATGAGCAGTTCTTC	CASSPTWTSPFNEQFF
15	-	-	TRBV5-6	TRBJ2-2	TGTGCCAGCAGCTTGAGATGGGGTTGGACCGGGGAGCTGTTTTTT	CASSLRWGWTGELFF
19	TRBD2	once	TRBV4-1	TRBJ2-3	TGCGCCAGCAGCCAAGACCCGCTACTAGCGGGAGGGCTTCTGGATACGCAGTATTTT	CASSQDPLLAGGLLDTQYF
16	TRBD2	-	TRBV15	TRBJ2-7	TGTGCCACCAGCAGAGATAAGGCTAGCGGGAGTTACGAGCAGTACTTC	CATSRDKASGSYEQYF
16	TRBD2	-	TRBV24-1	TRBJ2-3	TGTGCCACCAGTGATGGCTCTAGCGGGAGCACAGATACGCAGTATTTT	CATSDGSSGSTDTQYF
13	TRBD1	-	TRBV7-3	TRBJ2-1	TGTGCCAGCAGCCCACAGGGGTACAATGAGCAGTTCTTC	CASSPQGYNEQFF
16	-	-	TRBV14	TRBJ2-5	TGTGCCAGCAGCCAAGCATACTCCCTGTACCAAGAGACCCAGTACTTC	CASSQAYSLYQETQYF
14	-	-	TRBV28	TRBJ1-2	TGTGCCAGCATCGGTCGGCGTCCTAACTATGGCTACACCTTC	CASIGRRPNYGYTF
13	-	-	TRBV25-1	TRBJ1-2	TGTGCCAGCAGTGAATCCAGGTTCTATGGCTACACCTTC	CASSESRFYGYTF
18	TRBD1	-	TRBV15	TRBJ2-2	TGTGCCACCAGCAGAGAGTTGGCGGGGACAGGGGTAACCGGGGAGCTGTTTTTT	CATSRELAGTGVTGELFF
12	-	-	TRBV2	TRBJ1-2	TGTGCCAGCGGCGGGGGAGGGCGCGGCTACACCTTC	CASGGGGRGYTF
13	-	-	TRBV28	TRBJ1-1	TGTGCCAGCATGAGGTCGGCGAACACTGAAGCTTTCTTT	CASMRSANTEAFF